The T cell receptor (beta chain) described here comes from a study of blood T cell repertoires in COVID-19. Overall study: Acute-phase and convalescent COVID-19 samples originated in the United States, Italy and Spain.

CDR1 is LNHDA, CDR2 SQIVND, per germline (reference sequence). The CDR3 contains 12 residues. Trimming left V 7 bases short and J 3 bases short, with 6 bases between. Per the study methods: Estimation of nucleated cell counts was performed using reference gene primer amplification. Measured with immunoSEQ multiplex PCR; TCRdb has only the in-frame clones, and not every one. D and trimming come from the DNA, and the V and J calls and clone size come from that table. The sample carries roughly 150,000 clones, 80% to 90% recorded once. The source of this sequence is an elderly woman with COVID-19, enrolled during active disease. V is TRBV19 and J is TRBJ2-2; no clear D. Sequencing input: peripheral blood. CDR3 loop: CASTLDTGELFF. The CDR3 coding sequence is TGTGCCAGTACTCTAGACACCGGGGAGCTGTTTTTT.